This T cell receptor beta chain was obtained from a study of neurological immune-mediated disorders. Study-level information: Multiple sclerosis patients numbered some 34, with around 31 relapsing-remitting and 3 secondary progressive.

Study-wide findings and caveats: The highest TCR clonal expansion occurred in HTLV-1-associated myelopathy; multiple sclerosis fell below healthy controls.

TCRdb re-called the 5' RACE reads through MiXCR, storing one row per CDR3 protein. The sample records 35,000 to 50,000 distinct CDR3 sequences, approximately 2.4% being singletons. CDR3 length: 16 amino acids. The germline V gene has CDR1 SGHTA and CDR2 FQGNSA. Trimming left V 0 bases short and J 1 base short, with 12 bases between. For the unsorted libraries, 2 million PBMCs stored at -80 C served as input. The table lists this clonotype with many counts. What it binds is not known. Sequencing was done on a sample of PBMCs. This sequence originates from a man in his fifties or sixties with multiple sclerosis. This chain joins TRBV7-2 and TRBJ1-1, with a possible D match to TRBD1 (5 bases). The CDR3 region has the DNA TGTGCCAGCAGCTTAGCCTCGGGACTCCGGAACACTGAAGCTTTCTTT. It specifies CASSLASGLRNTEAFF.